This T cell receptor (beta chain) was identified in a study of T-cell memory formation after mild COVID-19. One entry per CDR3 protein results from TCRdb running MiXCR on the 5' RACE reads. The repertoire holds about 110,000 distinct CDR3 sequences, with 18% as singletons. Only a few counts were recorded for this clonotype. The source is a man aged 18 to 30 who had mild COVID-19 (a few samples of this study predate the infection). Cell type and time point are not known. The sample comprised PBMCs or a T cell subset sorted from them (not recorded which).

The CDR3 sequence is CASSPRPGGISEQYF. The CDR3 DNA is TGTGCCAGCAGCCCGCGTCCAGGGGGTATTTCCGAGCAGTACTTC. The gene calls are TRBV7-3 and TRBJ2-7, with 7 bases lining up with TRBD1. CDR3 size: 15 residues. J lost 6 bases, V lost 5 bases, and 13 bases had no gene match. The germline CDR1 and CDR2 sequences are SGHTA and FQGTGA.